This T cell receptor beta chain was sequenced in a study of T cell responses to AZD1222 COVID-19 vaccine. Study-level findings and limits: Targets within unmutated variant regions were reportedly found for nearly half of spike-specific TCRs. Donors were largely white British and mainly female; clonal diversity was possibly underestimated.

V was cut by 2 bases and J by 5 bases, with 13 bases left in between. The CDR3 has 15 amino acids. The germline gives CDR1 SGHKS, CDR2 YYEKEE (reference sequence). To note about this clone: Its antigen is still unknown.

This table comes from immunoSEQ multiplex PCR, and its TCRdb copy is limited to in-frame clones, with some not included. The data contain under 150,000 clones, 80% to 95% of them seen just once; the ten biggest clones take up 3.5% to 4.5%. J is TRBJ2-2 and V is TRBV5-5, with D perhaps matching TRBD2 (5 bases). The receptor's source is an adult who received the AZD1222 COVID-19 vaccine. Here the sequenced sample was peripheral blood, taken 28 days after the second AZD1222 dose. In DNA, the CDR3 is TGTGCCAGCAGCTTACGTGGGAGAGAGACCGGGGAGCTGTTTTTT. Translation: CASSLRGRETGELFF.